This T cell receptor beta chain stems from a study of CD8 T cells in ankylosing spondylitis. It was by quantitative 5'-RACE with molecular barcodes that TCR beta libraries were made. TCRdb processed the 5' RACE reads anew with MiXCR; each CDR3 protein has one entry. The repertoire holds more than 600,000 distinct CDR3 sequences, roughly 20% seen once, with about a fifth in the top ten. Comment on this clonotype: Its antigen is undetermined.

Trimming at V came to 5 bases and at J to 9 bases, leaving 6 bases not matched to a gene. The CDR3 has 13 residues. The V gene's germline CDR1 is DFQATT and CDR2 SNEGSKA (reference sequence). Study conclusions and caveats: Disease-linked clones bore a CD8+ phenotype, appearing relatively rarely in peripheral blood. Typical of ankylosing spondylitis blood, it appeared, was a TCR beta motif of several highly homologous variants. Past studies reported some motif variants in reactive arthritis synovial fluid and blood.

V gene TRBV20-1 combines with J gene TRBJ2-1; TRBD1 matches 11 bases. Specimen: blood, either unsorted or a sorted T cell fraction (not recorded which). This TCR was recovered from a male donor with ankylosing spondylitis. In DNA form, the CDR3 reads TGCAGTGCTCCGGACAGGGGGCCGGGTGAGCAGTTCTTC. Its translation: CSAPDRGPGEQFF.